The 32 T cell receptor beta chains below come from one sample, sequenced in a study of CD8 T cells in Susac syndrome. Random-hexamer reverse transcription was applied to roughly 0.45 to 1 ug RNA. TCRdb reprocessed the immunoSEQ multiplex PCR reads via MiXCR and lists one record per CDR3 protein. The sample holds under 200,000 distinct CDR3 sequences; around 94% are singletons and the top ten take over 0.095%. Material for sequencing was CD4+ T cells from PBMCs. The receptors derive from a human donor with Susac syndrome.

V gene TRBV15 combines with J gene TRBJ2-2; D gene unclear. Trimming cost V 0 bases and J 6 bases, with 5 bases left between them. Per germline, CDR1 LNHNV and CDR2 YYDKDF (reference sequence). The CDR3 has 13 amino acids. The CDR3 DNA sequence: TGTGCCACCAGCAGAGATCCCCCCGGGGAGCTGTTTTTT. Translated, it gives CATSRDPPGELFF.

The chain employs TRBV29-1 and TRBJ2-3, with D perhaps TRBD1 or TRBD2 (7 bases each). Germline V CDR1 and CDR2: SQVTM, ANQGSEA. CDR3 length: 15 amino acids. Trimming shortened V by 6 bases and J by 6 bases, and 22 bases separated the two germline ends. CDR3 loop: CSVEGGTDAPDTQYF. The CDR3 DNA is TGCAGCGTGGAGGGGGGGACAGATGCTCCGGATACGCAGTATTTT.

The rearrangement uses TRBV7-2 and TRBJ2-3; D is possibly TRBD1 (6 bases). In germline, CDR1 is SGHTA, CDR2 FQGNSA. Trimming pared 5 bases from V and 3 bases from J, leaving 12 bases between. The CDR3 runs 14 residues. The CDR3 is CASSPNQGTDTQYF. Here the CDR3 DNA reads TGTGCCAGCAGCCCAAATCAGGGGACAGATACGCAGTATTTT.

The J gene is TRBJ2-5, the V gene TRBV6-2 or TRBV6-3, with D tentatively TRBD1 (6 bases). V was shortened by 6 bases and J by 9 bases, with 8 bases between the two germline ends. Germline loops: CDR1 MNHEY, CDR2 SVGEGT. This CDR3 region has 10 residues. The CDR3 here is CASSQGSQYF. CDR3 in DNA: TGTGCCAGCAGCCAGGGGTCCCAGTACTTC.

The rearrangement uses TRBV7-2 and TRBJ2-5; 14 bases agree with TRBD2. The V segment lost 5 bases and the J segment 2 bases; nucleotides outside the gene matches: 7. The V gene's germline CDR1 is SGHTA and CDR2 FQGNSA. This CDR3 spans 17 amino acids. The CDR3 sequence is CASSRTSGGIVQETQYF. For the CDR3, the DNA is TGTGCCAGCAGCCGGACTAGCGGGGGGATAGTACAAGAGACCCAGTACTTC.

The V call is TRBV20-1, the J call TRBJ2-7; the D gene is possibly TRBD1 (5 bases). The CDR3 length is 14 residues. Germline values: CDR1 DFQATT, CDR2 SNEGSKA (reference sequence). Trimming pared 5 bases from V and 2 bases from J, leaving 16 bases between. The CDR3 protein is CSARPGHQAYEQYF. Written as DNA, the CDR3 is TGCAGTGCTCGCCCCGGACATCAGGCCTACGAGCAGTACTTC.

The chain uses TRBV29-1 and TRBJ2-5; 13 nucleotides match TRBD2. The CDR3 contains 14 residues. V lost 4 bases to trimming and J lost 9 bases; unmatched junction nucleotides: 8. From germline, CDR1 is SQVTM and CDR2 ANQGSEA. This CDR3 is CSVVPVGTSGAQYF. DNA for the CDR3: TGCAGCGTTGTTCCTGTAGGGACTAGCGGGGCCCAGTACTTC. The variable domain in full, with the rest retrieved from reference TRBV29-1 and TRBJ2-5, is SAVISQKPSRDICQRGTSLTIQCQVDSQVTMMFWYRQQPGQSLTLIATANQGSEATYESGFVIDKFPISRPNLTFSTLTVSNMSPEDSSIYLCSVVPVGTSGAQYFGPGTRLLVL.

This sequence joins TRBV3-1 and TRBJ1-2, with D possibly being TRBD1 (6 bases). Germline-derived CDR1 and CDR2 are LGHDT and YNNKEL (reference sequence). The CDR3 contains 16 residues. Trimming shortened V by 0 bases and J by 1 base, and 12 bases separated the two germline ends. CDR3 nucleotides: TGTGCCAGCAGCCAAGAGGGGGGGGCCCTTAACTATGGCTACACCTTC. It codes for CASSQEGGALNYGYTF.

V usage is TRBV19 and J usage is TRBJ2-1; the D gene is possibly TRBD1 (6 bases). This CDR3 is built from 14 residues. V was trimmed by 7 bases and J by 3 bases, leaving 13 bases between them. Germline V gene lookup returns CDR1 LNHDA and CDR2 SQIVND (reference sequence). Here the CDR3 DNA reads TGTGCCAGTACCCCCCCGGGACACTACAATGAGCAGTTCTTC. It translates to CASTPPGHYNEQFF.

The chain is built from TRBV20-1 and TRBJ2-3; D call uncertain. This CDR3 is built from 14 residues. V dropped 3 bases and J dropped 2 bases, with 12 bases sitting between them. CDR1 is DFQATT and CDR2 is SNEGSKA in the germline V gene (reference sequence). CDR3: CSASRPVDTDTQYF. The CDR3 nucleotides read TGCAGTGCTAGTCGTCCCGTCGACACAGATACGCAGTATTTT.

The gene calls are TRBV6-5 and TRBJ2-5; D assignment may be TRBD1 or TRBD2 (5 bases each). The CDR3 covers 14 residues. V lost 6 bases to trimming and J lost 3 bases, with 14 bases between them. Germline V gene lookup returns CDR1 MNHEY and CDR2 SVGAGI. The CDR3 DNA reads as TGTGCCAGCAGAATGAGGGGAAAAGAAGAGACCCAGTACTTC. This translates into CASRMRGKEETQYF.

The CDR3 spells CASSYNRGPDNSPLHF. The CDR3 nucleotides read TGCGCCAGCAGCTATAACAGGGGGCCGGATAATTCACCCCTCCACTTT. The genes are TRBV5-1 and TRBJ1-6; TRBD1 matches at 9 bases. Germline CDR1 and CDR2: SGHRS and YFSETQ. The junction had 6 bases not matched to a gene; V was cut back by 3 bases and J by 5 bases. CDR3 length: 16 residues.

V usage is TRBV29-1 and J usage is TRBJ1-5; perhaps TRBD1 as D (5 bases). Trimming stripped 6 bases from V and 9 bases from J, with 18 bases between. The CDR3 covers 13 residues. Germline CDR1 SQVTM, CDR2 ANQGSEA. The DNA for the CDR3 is TGCAGCGTGAAGGACGGGACGGCAGGGCCCCAGCATTTT. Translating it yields CSVKDGTAGPQHF. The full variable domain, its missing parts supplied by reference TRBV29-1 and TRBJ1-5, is SAVISQKPSRDICQRGTSLTIQCQVDSQVTMMFWYRQQPGQSLTLIATANQGSEATYESGFVIDKFPISRPNLTFSTLTVSNMSPEDSSIYLCSVKDGTAGPQHFGDGTRLSIL.

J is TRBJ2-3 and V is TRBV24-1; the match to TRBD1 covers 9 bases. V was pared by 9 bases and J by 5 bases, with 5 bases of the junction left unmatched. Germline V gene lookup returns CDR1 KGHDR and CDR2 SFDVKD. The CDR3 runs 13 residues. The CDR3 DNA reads TGTGCCACCTCGGGACAGGGAGGAGATACGCAGTATTTT. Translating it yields CATSGQGGDTQYF.

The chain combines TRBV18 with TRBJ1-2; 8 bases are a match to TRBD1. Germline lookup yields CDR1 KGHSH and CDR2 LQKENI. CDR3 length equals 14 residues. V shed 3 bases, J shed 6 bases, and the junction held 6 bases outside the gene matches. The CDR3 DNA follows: TGTGCCAGCTCACCCACGGGACAGGACCATGGCTACACCTTC. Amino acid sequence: CASSPTGQDHGYTF.

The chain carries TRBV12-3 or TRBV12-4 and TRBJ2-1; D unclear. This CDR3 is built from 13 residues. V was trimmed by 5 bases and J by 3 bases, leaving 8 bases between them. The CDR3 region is CASSQWLYNEQFF. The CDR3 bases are TGTGCCAGCAGTCAGTGGCTCTACAATGAGCAGTTCTTC.

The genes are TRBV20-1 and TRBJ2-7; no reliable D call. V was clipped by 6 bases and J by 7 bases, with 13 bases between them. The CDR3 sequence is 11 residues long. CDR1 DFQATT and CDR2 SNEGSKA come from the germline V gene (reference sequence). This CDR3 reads CSAHTRAEQYF. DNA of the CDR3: TGCAGTGCCCACACGAGAGCTGAGCAGTACTTC.

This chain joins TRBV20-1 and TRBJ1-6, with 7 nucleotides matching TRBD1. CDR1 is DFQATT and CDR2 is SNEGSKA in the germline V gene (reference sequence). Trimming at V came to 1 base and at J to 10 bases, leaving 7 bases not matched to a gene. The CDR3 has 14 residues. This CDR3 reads CSARGTGDASPLHF. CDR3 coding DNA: TGCAGTGCTAGAGGCACAGGGGACGCGTCACCCCTCCACTTT.

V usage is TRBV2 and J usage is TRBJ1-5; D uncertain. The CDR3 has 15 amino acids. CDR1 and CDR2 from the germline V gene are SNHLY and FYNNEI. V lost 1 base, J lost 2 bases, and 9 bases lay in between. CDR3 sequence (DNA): TGTGCCAGCAGTGAAGAGGACTACGGCAATCAGCCCCAGCATTTT. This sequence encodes CASSEEDYGNQPQHF.

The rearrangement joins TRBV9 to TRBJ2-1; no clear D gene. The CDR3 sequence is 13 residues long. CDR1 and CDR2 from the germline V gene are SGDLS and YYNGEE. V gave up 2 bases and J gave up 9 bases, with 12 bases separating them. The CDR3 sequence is CASSVSPVAEQFF. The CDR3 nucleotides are TGTGCCAGCAGCGTGTCCCCGGTGGCTGAGCAGTTCTTC.

CDR3 sequence (DNA): TGTGCCAGCAGTGACCCGACAGGGGGCCTCTACAATGAGCAGTTCTTC. Translating gives CASSDPTGGLYNEQFF. The chain uses TRBV6-2 or TRBV6-3 and TRBJ2-1; 10 bases line up with TRBD1. The germline CDR1 and CDR2 sequences are MNHEY and SVGEGT. The CDR3 covers 16 residues. V was pared by 5 bases and J by 3 bases, with 7 bases of the junction left unmatched.

CDR3 loop: CASSDFSYGYTF. As DNA, the CDR3 is TGTGCCAGCAGTGATTTTAGCTATGGCTACACCTTC. This chain links TRBV25-1 with TRBJ1-2, with no clear D. Germline V gene data show CDR1 as MGHDK and CDR2 as SYGVNS. V was cut by 3 bases and J by 4 bases, with 6 bases left in between. CDR3 size: 12 residues.

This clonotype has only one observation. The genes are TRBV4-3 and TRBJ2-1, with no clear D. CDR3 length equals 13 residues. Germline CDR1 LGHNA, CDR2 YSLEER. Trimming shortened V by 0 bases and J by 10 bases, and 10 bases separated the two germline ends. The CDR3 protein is CASSQDPLREQFF. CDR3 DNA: TGCGCCAGCAGCCAAGATCCTCTCCGGGAGCAGTTCTTC.

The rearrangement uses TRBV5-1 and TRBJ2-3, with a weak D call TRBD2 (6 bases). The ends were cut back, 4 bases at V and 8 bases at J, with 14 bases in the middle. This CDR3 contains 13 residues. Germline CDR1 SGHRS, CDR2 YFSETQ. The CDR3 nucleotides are TGCGCCAGCAGCACGACAGTGCGGGGTACGCAGTATTTT. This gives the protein CASSTTVRGTQYF. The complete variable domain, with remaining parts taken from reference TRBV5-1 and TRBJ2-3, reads KAGVTQTPRYLIKTRGQQVTLSCSPISGHRSVSWYQQTPGQGLQFLFEYFSETQRNKGNFPGRFSGRQFSNSRSEMNVSTLELGDSALYLCASSTTVRGTQYFGPGTRLTVL.

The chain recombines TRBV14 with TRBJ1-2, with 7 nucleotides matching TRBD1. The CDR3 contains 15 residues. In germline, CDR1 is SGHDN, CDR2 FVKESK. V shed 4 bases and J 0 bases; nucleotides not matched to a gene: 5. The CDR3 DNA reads TGTGCCAGCAGCCCGGGGACAGCCGCTAACTATGGCTACACCTTC. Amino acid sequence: CASSPGTAANYGYTF. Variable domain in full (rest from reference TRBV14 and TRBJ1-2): EAGVTQFPSHSVIEKGQTVTLRCDPISGHDNLYWYRRVMGKEIKFLLHFVKESKQDESGMPNNRFLAERTGGTYSTLKVQPAELEDSGVYFCASSPGTAANYGYTFGSGTRLTVV.

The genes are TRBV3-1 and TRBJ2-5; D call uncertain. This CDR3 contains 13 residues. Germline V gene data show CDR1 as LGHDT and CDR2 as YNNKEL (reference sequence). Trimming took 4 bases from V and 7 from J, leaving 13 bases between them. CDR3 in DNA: TGTGCCAGCAGCCTCCGAAACGATGGGACCCAGTACTTC. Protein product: CASSLRNDGTQYF.

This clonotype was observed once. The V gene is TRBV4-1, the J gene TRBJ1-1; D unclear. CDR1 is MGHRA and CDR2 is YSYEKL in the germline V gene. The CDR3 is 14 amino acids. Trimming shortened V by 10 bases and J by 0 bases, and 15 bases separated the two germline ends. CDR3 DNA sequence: TGCGCCATCCCGAGGGTACCTATGAACACTGAAGCTTTCTTT. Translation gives CAIPRVPMNTEAFF.

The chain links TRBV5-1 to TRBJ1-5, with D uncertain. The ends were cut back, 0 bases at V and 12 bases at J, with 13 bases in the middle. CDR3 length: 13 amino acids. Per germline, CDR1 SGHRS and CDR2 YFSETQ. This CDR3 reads CASSLDSNGNQHF. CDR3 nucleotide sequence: TGCGCCAGCAGCTTGGACTCGAACGGTAACCAGCATTTT.

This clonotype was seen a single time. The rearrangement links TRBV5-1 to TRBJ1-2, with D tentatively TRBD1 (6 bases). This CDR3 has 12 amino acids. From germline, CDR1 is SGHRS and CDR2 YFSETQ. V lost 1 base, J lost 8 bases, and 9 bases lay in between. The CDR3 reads CASSLHRVGYTF. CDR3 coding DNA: TGCGCCAGCAGCTTGCACAGGGTCGGCTACACCTTC.

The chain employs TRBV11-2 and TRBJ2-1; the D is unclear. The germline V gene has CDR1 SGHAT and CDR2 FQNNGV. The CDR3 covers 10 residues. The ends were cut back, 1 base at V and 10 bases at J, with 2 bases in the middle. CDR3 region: CASSLVEQFF. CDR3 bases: TGTGCCAGCAGCTTAGTAGAGCAGTTCTTC.

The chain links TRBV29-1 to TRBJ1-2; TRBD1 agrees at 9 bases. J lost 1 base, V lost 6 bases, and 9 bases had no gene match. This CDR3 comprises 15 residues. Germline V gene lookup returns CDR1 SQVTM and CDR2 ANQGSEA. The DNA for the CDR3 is TGCAGCGTGGCTCGGGACAGGGATTATAACTATGGCTACACCTTC. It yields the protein CSVARDRDYNYGYTF.

Here the CDR3 DNA reads TGTGCCAGCAGCTTCGACACCTACGAGCAGTACTTC. Residues: CASSFDTYEQYF. This rearrangement joins TRBV5-6 to TRBJ2-7; D gene ambiguous. The CDR3 is 12 residues long. Germline CDR1 reads SGHDT; CDR2 reads YYEEEE. Trimming shortened V by 2 bases and J by 2 bases, and 5 bases separated the two germline ends.